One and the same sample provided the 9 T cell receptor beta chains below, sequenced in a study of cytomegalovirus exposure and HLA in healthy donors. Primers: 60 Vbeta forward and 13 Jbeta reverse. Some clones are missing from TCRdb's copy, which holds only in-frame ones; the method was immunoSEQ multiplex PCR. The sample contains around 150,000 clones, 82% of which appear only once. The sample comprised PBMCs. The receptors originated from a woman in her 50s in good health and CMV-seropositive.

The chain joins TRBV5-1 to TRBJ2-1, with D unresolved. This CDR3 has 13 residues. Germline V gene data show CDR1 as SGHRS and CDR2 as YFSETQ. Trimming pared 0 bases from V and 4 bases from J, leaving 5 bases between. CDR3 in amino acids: CASSLVLYNEQFF. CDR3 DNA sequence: TGCGCCAGCAGCTTGGTGCTATACAATGAGCAGTTCTTC.

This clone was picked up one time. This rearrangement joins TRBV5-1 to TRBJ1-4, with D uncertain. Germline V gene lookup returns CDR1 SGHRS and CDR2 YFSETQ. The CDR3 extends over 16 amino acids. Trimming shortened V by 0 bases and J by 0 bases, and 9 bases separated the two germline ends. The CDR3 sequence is CASSLGALTTNEKLFF. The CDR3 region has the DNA TGCGCCAGCAGCTTGGGGGCGCTTACAACTAATGAAAAACTGTTTTTT.

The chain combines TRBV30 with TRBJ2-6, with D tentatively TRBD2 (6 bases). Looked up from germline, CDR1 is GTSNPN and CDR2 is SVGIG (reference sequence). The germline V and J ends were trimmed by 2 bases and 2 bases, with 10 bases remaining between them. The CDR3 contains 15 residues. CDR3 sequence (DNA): TGTGCCTGGAGTCGCGGCGGGGCTGGGGCCAACGTCCTGACTTTC. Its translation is CAWSRGGAGANVLTF.

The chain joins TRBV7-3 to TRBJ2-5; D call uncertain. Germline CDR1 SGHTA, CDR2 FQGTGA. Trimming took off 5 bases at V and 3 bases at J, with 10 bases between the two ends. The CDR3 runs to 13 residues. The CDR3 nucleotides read TGTGCCAGCAGCCGCGCGTCCGAAGAGACCCAGTACTTC. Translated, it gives CASSRASEETQYF.

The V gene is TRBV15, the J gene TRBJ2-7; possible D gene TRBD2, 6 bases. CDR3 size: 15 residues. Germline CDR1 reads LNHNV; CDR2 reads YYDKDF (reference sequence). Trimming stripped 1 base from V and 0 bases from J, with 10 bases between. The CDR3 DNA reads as TGTGCCACCAGCAGAGCCGGCGGGACCTCCTACGAGCAGTACTTC. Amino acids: CATSRAGGTSYEQYF.

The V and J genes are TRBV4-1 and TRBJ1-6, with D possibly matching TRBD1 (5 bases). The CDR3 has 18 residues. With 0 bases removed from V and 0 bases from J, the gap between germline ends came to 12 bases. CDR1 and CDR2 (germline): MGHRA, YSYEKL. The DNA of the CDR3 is TGCGCCAGCAGCCAAGAACCGGGGACTCGCTCCTATAATTCACCCCTCCACTTT. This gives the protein CASSQEPGTRSYNSPLHF.

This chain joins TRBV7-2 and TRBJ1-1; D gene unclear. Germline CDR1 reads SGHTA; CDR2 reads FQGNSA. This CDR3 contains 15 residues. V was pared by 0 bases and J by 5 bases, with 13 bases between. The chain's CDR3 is CASSLASGPQTEAFF. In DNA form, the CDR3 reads TGTGCCAGCAGCTTAGCCAGCGGGCCCCAGACTGAAGCTTTCTTT.

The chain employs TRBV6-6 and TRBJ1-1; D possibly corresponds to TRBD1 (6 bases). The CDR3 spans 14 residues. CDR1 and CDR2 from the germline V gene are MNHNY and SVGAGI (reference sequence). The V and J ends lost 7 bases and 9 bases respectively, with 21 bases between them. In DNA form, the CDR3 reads TGTGCCAGCACTCTTACTAATACAGGGCACCAAGCTTTCTTT. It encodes CASTLTNTGHQAFF.

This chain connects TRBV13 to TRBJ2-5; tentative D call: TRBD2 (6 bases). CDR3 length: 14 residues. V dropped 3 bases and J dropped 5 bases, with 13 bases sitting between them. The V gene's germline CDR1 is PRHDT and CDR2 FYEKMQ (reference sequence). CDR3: CASSLGRGLETQYF. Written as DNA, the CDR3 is TGTGCCAGCAGCTTGGGCCGGGGACTTGAGACCCAGTACTTC.